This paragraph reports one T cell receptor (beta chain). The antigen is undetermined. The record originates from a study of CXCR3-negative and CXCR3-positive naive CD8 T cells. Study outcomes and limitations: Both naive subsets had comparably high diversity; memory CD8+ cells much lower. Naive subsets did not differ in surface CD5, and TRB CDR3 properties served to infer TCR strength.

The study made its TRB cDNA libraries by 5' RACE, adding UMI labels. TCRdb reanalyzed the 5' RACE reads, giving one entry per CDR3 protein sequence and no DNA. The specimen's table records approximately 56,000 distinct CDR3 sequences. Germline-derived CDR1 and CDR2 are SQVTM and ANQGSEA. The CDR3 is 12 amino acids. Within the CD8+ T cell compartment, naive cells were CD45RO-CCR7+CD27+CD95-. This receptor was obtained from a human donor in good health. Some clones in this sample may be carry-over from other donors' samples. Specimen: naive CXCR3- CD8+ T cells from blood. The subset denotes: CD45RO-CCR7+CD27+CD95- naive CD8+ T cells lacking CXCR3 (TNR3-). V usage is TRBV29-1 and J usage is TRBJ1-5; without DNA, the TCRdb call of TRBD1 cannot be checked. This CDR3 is CTRPGGVWPQHF.